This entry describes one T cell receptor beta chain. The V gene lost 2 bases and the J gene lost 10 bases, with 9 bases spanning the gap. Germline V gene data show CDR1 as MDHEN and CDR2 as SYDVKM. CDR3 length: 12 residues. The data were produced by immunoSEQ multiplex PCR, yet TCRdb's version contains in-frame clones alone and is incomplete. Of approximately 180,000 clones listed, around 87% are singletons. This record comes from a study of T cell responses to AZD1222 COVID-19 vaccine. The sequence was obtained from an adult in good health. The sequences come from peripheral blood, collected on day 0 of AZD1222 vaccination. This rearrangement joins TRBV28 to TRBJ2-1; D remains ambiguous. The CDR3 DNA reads TGTGCCAGCAGTTTAGGTGGAGTCGAGCAGTTCTTC. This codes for CASSLGGVEQFF.